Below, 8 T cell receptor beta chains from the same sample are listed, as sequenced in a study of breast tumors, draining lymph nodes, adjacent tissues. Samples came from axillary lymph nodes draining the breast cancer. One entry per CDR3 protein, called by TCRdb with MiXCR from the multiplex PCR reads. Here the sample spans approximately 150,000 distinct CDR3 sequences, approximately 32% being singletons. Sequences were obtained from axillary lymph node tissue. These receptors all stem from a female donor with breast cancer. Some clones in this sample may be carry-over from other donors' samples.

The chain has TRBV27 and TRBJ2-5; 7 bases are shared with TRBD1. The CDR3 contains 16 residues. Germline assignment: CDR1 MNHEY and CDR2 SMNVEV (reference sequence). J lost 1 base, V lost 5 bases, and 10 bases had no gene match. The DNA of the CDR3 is TGTGCCAGCAGTCTCGGGACAGCATCACTCCAAGAGACCCAGTACTTC. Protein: CASSLGTASLQETQYF.

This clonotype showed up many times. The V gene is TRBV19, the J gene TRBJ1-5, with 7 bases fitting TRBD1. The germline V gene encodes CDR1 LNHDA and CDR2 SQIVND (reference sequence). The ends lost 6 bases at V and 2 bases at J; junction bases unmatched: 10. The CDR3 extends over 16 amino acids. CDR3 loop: CASSHRQGSGNQPQHF. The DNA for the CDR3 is TGTGCCAGTAGCCACCGACAGGGTTCGGGCAATCAGCCCCAGCATTTT.

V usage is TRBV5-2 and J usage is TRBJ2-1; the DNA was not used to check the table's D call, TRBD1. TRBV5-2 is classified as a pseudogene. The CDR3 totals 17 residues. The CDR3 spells CASRRDRGPTRLHEQFF. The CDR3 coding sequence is TGTGCCAGCAGAAGGGACAGGGGGCCTACTAGGTTGCATGAGCAGTTCTTC.

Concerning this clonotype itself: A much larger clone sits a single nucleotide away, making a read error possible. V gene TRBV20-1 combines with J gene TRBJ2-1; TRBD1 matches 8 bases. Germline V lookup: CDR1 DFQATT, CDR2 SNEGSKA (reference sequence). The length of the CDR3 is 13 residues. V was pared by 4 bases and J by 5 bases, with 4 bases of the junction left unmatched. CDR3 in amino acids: CSATHRGDNEQFF. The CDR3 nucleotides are TGCAGTGCTACCCACAGGGGGGACAATGAGCAGTTCTTC.

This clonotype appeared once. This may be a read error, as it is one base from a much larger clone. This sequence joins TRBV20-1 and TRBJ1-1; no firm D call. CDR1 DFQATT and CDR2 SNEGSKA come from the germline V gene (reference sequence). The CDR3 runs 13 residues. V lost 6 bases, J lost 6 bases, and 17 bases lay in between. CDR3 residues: CSATDGTYAEAFF. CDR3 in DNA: TGCAGTGCAACGGACGGCACCTACGCTGAAGCTTTCTTT.

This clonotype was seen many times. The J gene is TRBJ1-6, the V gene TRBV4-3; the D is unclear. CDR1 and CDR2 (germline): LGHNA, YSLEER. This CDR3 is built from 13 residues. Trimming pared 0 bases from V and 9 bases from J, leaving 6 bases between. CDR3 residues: CASSQEGGSPLHF. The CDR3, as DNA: TGCGCCAGCAGCCAAGAAGGAGGTTCACCCCTCCACTTT.

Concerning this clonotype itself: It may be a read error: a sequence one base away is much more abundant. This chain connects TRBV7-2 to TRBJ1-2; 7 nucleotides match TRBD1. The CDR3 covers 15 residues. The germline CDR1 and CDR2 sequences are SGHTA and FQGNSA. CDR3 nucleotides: TGTGCCAGCAGCAGGACAGGCAGAGCTAACTATGGCTACCCCTTC. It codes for CASSRTGRANYGYPF.

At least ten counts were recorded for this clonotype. The CDR3 sequence is CASSPRGQGEPGYTF. The CDR3, as DNA: TGTGCCAGTAGTCCACGGGGACAGGGAGAACCCGGCTACACCTTC. This rearrangement joins TRBV19 to TRBJ1-2; 9 positions match TRBD1. This CDR3 is 15 amino acids long. Per the germline V gene, CDR1 is LNHDA and CDR2 is SQIVND (reference sequence). V was clipped by 5 bases and J by 8 bases; unmatched bases: 12.